Each of the 10 T cell receptor beta chains below was sequenced from the same sample in a study of blood T cell repertoires in COVID-19. Sequencing used immunoSEQ multiplex PCR; TCRdb keeps in-frame clones, though not all of them. Counted here are about 85,000 clones, about 80% occurring once; the ten biggest clones make up around 14%. Sample: peripheral blood. Source of these receptors: a human donor in a cohort sampled during active COVID-19.

In DNA, the CDR3 is TGTGCCAGCAGCGTTTCCAGCGAAGCCATGAACACTGAAGCTTTCTTT. This sequence encodes CASSVSSEAMNTEAFF. This chain joins TRBV9 and TRBJ1-1; D unresolved. The V and J ends lost 2 bases and 0 bases respectively, with 14 bases between them. The germline gives CDR1 SGDLS, CDR2 YYNGEE. The CDR3 spans 16 residues.

The rearrangement links TRBV5-6 to TRBJ1-2; 9 bases agree with TRBD1. Germline loops: CDR1 SGHDT, CDR2 YYEEEE. This CDR3 region has 18 residues. Unmatched junction bases numbered 18, after V lost 4 bases and J lost 5 bases. CDR3 nucleotide sequence: TGTGCCAGCAGCCGGCGGCGGGACAGGGTTTTCGGGGGGTATGGCTACACCTTC. This codes for CASSRRRDRVFGGYGYTF.

The V gene is TRBV9, the J gene TRBJ2-2; tentative D call: TRBD2 (7 bases). Trimming cost V 3 bases and J 9 bases, with 15 bases left between them. Germline loops: CDR1 SGDLS, CDR2 YYNGEE. The length of the CDR3 is 14 residues. The CDR3 DNA reads TGTGCCAGCAGCGATGGGGCGGGGGACAGGGAGCTGTTTTTT. Its protein product is CASSDGAGDRELFF.

CDR3 DNA: TGTGCCAGCTCCGGGGACAGGGGGTCGTACGAGCAGTACTTC. Its translation: CASSGDRGSYEQYF. This chain uses TRBV18 with TRBJ2-7, with TRBD1 identical over 11 bases. Germline CDR1 and CDR2: KGHSH and LQKENI. This CDR3 contains 14 residues. V trimming: 6 bases; J trimming: 4 bases; junction bases outside the gene matches: 5.

The chain uses TRBV5-6 and TRBJ1-1; 8 nucleotides match TRBD1. V lost 0 bases and J lost 10; bases outside the gene matches: 2. The CDR3 sequence is 12 residues long. CDR1 and CDR2 (germline): SGHDT, YYEEEE. CDR3 residues: CASSLAGTGAFF. The CDR3 DNA reads TGTGCCAGCAGCTTGGCGGGGACAGGAGCTTTCTTT.

The chain uses TRBV19 and TRBJ2-5; 13 bases align to TRBD2. With 5 bases clipped from V and 5 bases from J, the junction kept 5 bases outside the gene matches. The CDR3 covers 15 residues. Germline V CDR1 and CDR2: LNHDA, SQIVND (reference sequence). The CDR3 DNA reads TGTGCCAGTAGTTTACTAGCGGGGGGGAGTGAGACCCAGTACTTC. Translated, it gives CASSLLAGGSETQYF.

This chain connects TRBV4-1 to TRBJ2-5; the D is unclear. The CDR3 runs to 15 residues. The germline V and J ends were trimmed by 0 bases and 5 bases, with 13 bases remaining between them. The V gene's germline CDR1 is MGHRA and CDR2 YSYEKL. CDR3 amino acids: CASSQEAARPETQYF. The CDR3 bases are TGCGCCAGCAGCCAAGAGGCGGCCCGGCCTGAGACCCAGTACTTC.

V and J are TRBV6-6 and TRBJ2-7; D might be TRBD1 (6 bases). The germline V gene has CDR1 MNHNY and CDR2 SVGAGI (reference sequence). This CDR3 is 16 amino acids long. The V end was cut by 5 bases, the J end by 3 bases, with 20 bases between. CDR3 protein: CASSGHYRAINYEQYF. The CDR3 coding sequence is TGTGCCAGCAGTGGCCACTACAGGGCCATAAACTACGAGCAGTACTTC.

This chain connects TRBV21-1 to TRBJ1-1; the DNA was not used to check the table's D call, TRBD1. TRBV21-1 is deemed a pseudogene. This CDR3 has 13 amino acids. Written as DNA, the CDR3 is TGTGCCAGCAGCGGACAGGGGGCGGTTGAAGCTTTCTTT. It yields the protein CASSGQGAVEAFF.

J is TRBJ1-5 and V is TRBV7-9, with D perhaps matching TRBD1 (6 bases). The CDR3 has 13 residues. CDR1 SEHNR and CDR2 FQNEAQ come from the germline V gene (reference sequence). Trimming shortened V by 10 bases and J by 4 bases, and 14 bases separated the two germline ends. The CDR3, as DNA: TGTGCCATTTCCTACACAGGGAATCAGCCCCAGCATTTT. This encodes CAISYTGNQPQHF.